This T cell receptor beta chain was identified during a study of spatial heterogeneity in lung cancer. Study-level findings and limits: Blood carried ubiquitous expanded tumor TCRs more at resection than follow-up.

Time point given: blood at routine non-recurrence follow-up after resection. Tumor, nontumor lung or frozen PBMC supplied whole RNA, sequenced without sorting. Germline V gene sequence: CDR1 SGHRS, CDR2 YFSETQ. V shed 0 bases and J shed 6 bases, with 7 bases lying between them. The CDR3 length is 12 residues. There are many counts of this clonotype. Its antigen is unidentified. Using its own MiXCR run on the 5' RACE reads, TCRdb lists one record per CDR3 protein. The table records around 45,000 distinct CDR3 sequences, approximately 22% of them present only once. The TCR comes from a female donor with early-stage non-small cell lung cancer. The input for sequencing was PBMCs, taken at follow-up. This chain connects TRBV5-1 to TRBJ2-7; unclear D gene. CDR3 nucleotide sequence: TGCGCCAGCAGCTTGGGGAGCCTCGAGCAGTACTTC. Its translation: CASSLGSLEQYF.